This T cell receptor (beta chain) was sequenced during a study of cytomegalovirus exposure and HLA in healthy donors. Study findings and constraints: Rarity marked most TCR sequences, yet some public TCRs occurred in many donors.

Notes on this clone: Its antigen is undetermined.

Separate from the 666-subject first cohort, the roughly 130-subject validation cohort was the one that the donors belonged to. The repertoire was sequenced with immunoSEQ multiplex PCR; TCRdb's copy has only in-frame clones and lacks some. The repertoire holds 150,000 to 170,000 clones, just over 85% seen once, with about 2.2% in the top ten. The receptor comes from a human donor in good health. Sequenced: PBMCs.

CDR3 residues: CASRAGTLSSYNEQFF. CDR3 in DNA: TGTGCCAGCAGGGCGGGAACCCTAAGCTCCTACAATGAGCAGTTCTTC. The V gene is TRBV27, the J gene TRBJ2-1, with D tentatively TRBD2 (6 bases). CDR3 length equals 16 residues. Trimming shortened V by 6 bases and J by 0 bases, and 15 bases separated the two germline ends. CDR1 is MNHEY and CDR2 is SMNVEV in the germline V gene (reference sequence).